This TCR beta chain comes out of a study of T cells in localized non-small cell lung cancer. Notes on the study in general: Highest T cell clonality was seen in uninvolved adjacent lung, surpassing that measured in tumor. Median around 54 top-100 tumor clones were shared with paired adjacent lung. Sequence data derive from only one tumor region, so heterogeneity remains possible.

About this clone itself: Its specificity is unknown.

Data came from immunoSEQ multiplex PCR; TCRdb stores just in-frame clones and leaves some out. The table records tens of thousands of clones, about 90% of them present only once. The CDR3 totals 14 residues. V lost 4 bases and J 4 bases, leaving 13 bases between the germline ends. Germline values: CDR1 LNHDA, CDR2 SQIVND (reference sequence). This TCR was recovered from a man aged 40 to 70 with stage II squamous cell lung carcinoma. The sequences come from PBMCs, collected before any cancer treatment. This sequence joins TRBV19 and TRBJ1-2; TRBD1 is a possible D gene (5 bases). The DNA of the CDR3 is TGTGCCAGTAGTAGCATGGTCGGGGGCTATGGCTACACCTTC. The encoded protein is CASSSMVGGYGYTF.